A selection of T cell receptor beta chains follows, all from one sample in a study of blood T cell repertoires in COVID-19. TCRdb's copy holds only in-frame clones and misses some; the assay was immunoSEQ multiplex PCR. The data contain 210,000 or so clones, 70% to 80% of them seen just once; the ten biggest clones take up roughly 14%. The sample comprised peripheral blood. The receptor set was obtained from a man aged 50-59 years who had recovered from COVID-19. Each CDR3 is given with its conserved first and last residue. Fields, in order: V gene, J gene, CDR3 protein.

v_gene: TRBV27; j_gene: TRBJ1-2; CDR3aa: CASSPPGWPGYGYTF
v_gene: TRBV6-8; j_gene: TRBJ1-2; CDR3aa: CASNWGKRGVYNYGYTF
v_gene: TRBV3-1/TRBV3-2; j_gene: TRBJ2-3; CDR3aa: CASSQEGRSTDTQYF
v_gene: TRBV6-6; j_gene: TRBJ1-4; CDR3aa: CASRNDRKNNEKLFF
v_gene: TRBV5-6; j_gene: TRBJ1-1; CDR3aa: CASSPGTLNEAFF
v_gene: TRBV20-1; j_gene: TRBJ1-3; CDR3aa: CSARDRDRRYF
v_gene: TRBV5-1; j_gene: TRBJ2-1; CDR3aa: CASSLEGGEQFF
v_gene: TRBV25-1; j_gene: TRBJ1-2; CDR3aa: CASSRTGGYTF
v_gene: TRBV6-6; j_gene: TRBJ2-2; CDR3aa: CASIDRVEGTGELFF
v_gene: TRBV28; j_gene: TRBJ1-6; CDR3aa: CASSSSASSYNSPLHF
v_gene: TRBV5-5; j_gene: TRBJ1-2; CDR3aa: CASSVGTALYYGYTF
v_gene: TRBV3-1/TRBV3-2; j_gene: TRBJ1-4; CDR3aa: CASSQGAHEKLFF
v_gene: TRBV12-5; j_gene: TRBJ2-3; CDR3aa: CASADFTDTQYF
v_gene: TRBV14; j_gene: TRBJ2-5; CDR3aa: CASSQVGQTQYF
v_gene: TRBV12-3/TRBV12-4; j_gene: TRBJ1-5; CDR3aa: CASSLNRNQPQHF
v_gene: TRBV14; j_gene: TRBJ2-3; CDR3aa: CASSQGLAGGGDTQYF
v_gene: TRBV5-1; j_gene: TRBJ1-3; CDR3aa: CASSLAGSPGNTIYF
v_gene: TRBV15; j_gene: TRBJ1-5; CDR3aa: CATSPLGGAQPQHF
v_gene: TRBV5-5; j_gene: TRBJ2-2; CDR3aa: CASRVSLVGELFF
v_gene: TRBV28; j_gene: TRBJ2-6; CDR3aa: CASSAPRDGSDSGANVLTF
v_gene: TRBV7-2; j_gene: TRBJ1-2; CDR3aa: CASSPTGQENGYTF
v_gene: TRBV5-1; j_gene: TRBJ2-7; CDR3aa: CASSPSGQGEREQYF
v_gene: TRBV9; j_gene: TRBJ2-7; CDR3aa: CASSVVEGHNGGEQYF
v_gene: TRBV6-6; j_gene: TRBJ1-2; CDR3aa: CASSPGDGTGYNYGYTF
v_gene: TRBV10-3; j_gene: TRBJ2-3; CDR3aa: CAIQTGDTQYF
v_gene: TRBV6-2/TRBV6-3; j_gene: TRBJ1-2; CDR3aa: CASRYPGTNLNYGYTF
v_gene: TRBV16; j_gene: TRBJ2-1; CDR3aa: CASRTPGSRDEQFF
v_gene: TRBV10-3; j_gene: TRBJ1-1; CDR3aa: CAINRDRAMNTEAFF
v_gene: TRBV5-6; j_gene: TRBJ2-7; CDR3aa: CASSPATSGAYEQYF
v_gene: TRBV9; j_gene: TRBJ2-3; CDR3aa: CASSVGTSGSLDTQYF
v_gene: TRBV4-2; j_gene: TRBJ2-7; CDR3aa: CASSGMPGYSYEQYF
v_gene: TRBV19; j_gene: TRBJ2-4; CDR3aa: CASSTTRMIDIQYF
v_gene: TRBV29-1; j_gene: TRBJ2-1; CDR3aa: CSVELPRTYNEQFF
v_gene: TRBV2; j_gene: TRBJ2-7; CDR3aa: CASGRISYEQYF
v_gene: TRBV28; j_gene: TRBJ1-1; CDR3aa: CASINAPGQEVFF